The clone carrying this T cell receptor beta chain is deemed medium-sized (0.01 to 0.1%). The antigen is undetermined. This CDR3 region has 14 residues. Germline V gene sequence: CDR1 SNHLY, CDR2 FYNNEI. The ends were cut back, 4 bases at V and 2 bases at J, with 6 bases in the middle. Each molecule of TCR cDNA was tagged with one unique molecular identifier. TCRdb passed the 5' RACE reads through MiXCR, listing each CDR3 protein once. The table includes 3,500 to 4,500 distinct CDR3 sequences, under 30% detected once. This entry is derived from a study of spatial heterogeneity in lung cancer. Regarding the study as a whole: Blood showed ubiquitous tumor TCRs more often at resection than at routine follow-up.

Time point meaning: blood at routine non-recurrence follow-up after resection. Unsorted whole RNA from tumor, nontumor lung or frozen PBMC underwent sequencing. The receptor's source is a male donor with early-stage non-small cell lung cancer. The rearrangement joins TRBV2 to TRBJ2-6; D gene ambiguous. The material was PBMCs, obtained at follow-up. CDR3 in amino acids: CASSVRTGANVLTF. CDR3 DNA: TGTGCCAGCAGTGTGAGGACTGGGGCCAACGTCCTGACTTTC.